These 17 T cell receptor beta chains originate from one sample sequenced in a study of cytomegalovirus exposure and HLA in healthy donors. This PCR relied on a set of 60 Vbeta primers and 13 Jbeta primers. Assay: immunoSEQ multiplex PCR; the TCRdb copy retains only in-frame clones and omits some. The data show around 200,000 clones, roughly 79% seen once. The sample comprised PBMCs. The receptors come from a young man in good health and CMV-seronegative.

The CDR3 sequence is CASSLVTSFGETQYF. The CDR3 DNA follows: TGTGCCAGCAGCTTAGTGACTAGCTTTGGAGAGACCCAGTACTTC. This chain joins TRBV7-9 and TRBJ2-5, with TRBD2 matching over 7 bases. V lost 1 base and J lost 4; bases outside the gene matches: 6. CDR1 and CDR2 (germline): SEHNR, FQNEAQ (reference sequence). The CDR3 extends over 15 amino acids.

The CDR3: CASSDTGGVQPQHF. CDR3 in DNA: TGTGCCAGCAGCGATACAGGGGGAGTTCAGCCCCAGCATTTT. The J gene is TRBJ1-5, the V gene TRBV7-9; 8 bases agree with TRBD1. J lost 6 bases, V lost 5 bases, and 6 bases had no gene match. Germline V gene sequence: CDR1 SEHNR, CDR2 FQNEAQ (reference sequence). CDR3 size: 14 residues.

The chain employs TRBV5-4 and TRBJ2-7; D may be TRBD2 (6 bases). With 4 bases removed from V and 3 bases from J, the gap between germline ends came to 14 bases. Germline V gives CDR1 SGHNT, CDR2 YYREEE (reference sequence). This CDR3 is built from 14 residues. The chain's CDR3 is CASSPPEGGYEQYF. The CDR3 DNA follows: TGTGCCAGCAGCCCACCCGAGGGAGGCTACGAGCAGTACTTC. The complete variable domain, with remaining parts taken from reference TRBV5-4 and TRBJ2-7, reads ETGVTQSPTHLIKTRGQQVTLRCSSQSGHNTVSWYQQALGQGPQFIFQYYREEENGRGNFPPRFSGLQFPNYSSELNVNALELDDSALYLCASSPPEGGYEQYFGPGTRLTVT.

The rearrangement uses TRBV23-1 and TRBJ1-1; D is possibly TRBD1 (5 bases). TRBV23-1 is treated as an ORF (open reading frame) with a function not yet certain. Trimming removed 3 bases at V and 11 bases at J, with 19 bases between. The CDR3 length is 14 residues. CDR3 nucleotide sequence: TGCGCCAGCAGTCAGTCAACAGCGGGGGAGTATGCTTTCTTT. Translation: CASSQSTAGEYAFF.

This chain connects TRBV27 to TRBJ1-2; 12 nucleotides agree with TRBD1. Germline V gene lookup returns CDR1 MNHEY and CDR2 SMNVEV (reference sequence). J was trimmed by 8 bases and V by 2 bases; bases with no gene match: 9. The CDR3 loop spans 16 amino acids. Written as DNA, the CDR3 is TGTGCCAGCAGTTTACCTGGGACAGGGGGCGCGGAAGGCTACACCTTC. It is translated as CASSLPGTGGAEGYTF.

The chain is built from TRBV15 and TRBJ2-7, with 8 nucleotides matching TRBD1. CDR1 and CDR2 (germline): LNHNV, YYDKDF (reference sequence). The V gene end was trimmed by 3 bases and the J gene end by 3 bases; junction bases not matched to a gene: 4. The CDR3 extends over 14 amino acids. The DNA for the CDR3 is TGTGCCACCAGCAGGGAACAGGGGGACTACGAGCAGTACTTC. This translates into CATSREQGDYEQYF.

The chain carries TRBV10-3 and TRBJ1-6; D may be TRBD1 (5 bases). V was clipped by 5 bases and J by 7 bases, with 12 bases between them. CDR1 ENHRY and CDR2 SYGVKD come from the germline V gene. The CDR3 runs to 14 residues. This CDR3 is CAISTPGQNSPLHF. In DNA form, the CDR3 reads TGTGCCATCAGTACCCCAGGGCAAAATTCACCCCTCCACTTT.

The V and J genes are TRBV27 and TRBJ2-1, with 7 bases aligning to TRBD2. V trimming: 6 bases; J trimming: 10 bases; junction bases outside the gene matches: 12. The length of the CDR3 is 14 residues. Germline CDR1 and CDR2: MNHEY and SMNVEV (reference sequence). The CDR3: CASRMTSFKAEQFF. DNA of the CDR3: TGTGCCAGCAGAATGACTAGCTTTAAGGCCGAGCAGTTCTTC.

V usage is TRBV6-7 and J usage is TRBJ2-1; no clear D gene. TRBV6-7 is filed as an ORF, its function uncertain. V lost 10 bases and J 9 bases, leaving 10 bases between the germline ends. CDR3 length: 10 residues. CDR3 coding DNA: TGTGCCACCACAAGAGGTGAGCAGTTCTTC. Its protein product is CATTRGEQFF.

The count of this clone is one. This chain joins TRBV28 and TRBJ1-1; 7 bases are shared with TRBD1. This CDR3 spans 15 amino acids. V lost 1 base, J lost 4 bases, and 6 bases stayed unmatched. Germline-derived CDR1 and CDR2 are MDHEN and SYDVKM. The CDR3 region has the DNA TGTGCCAGCAGTTTATTAAGGGGGGACAGCACTGAAGCTTTCTTT. Translating gives CASSLLRGDSTEAFF.

This sequence joins TRBV9 and TRBJ2-2; D is uncertain. The V end was cut by 0 bases, the J end by 4 bases, with 4 bases between. Germline CDR1 SGDLS, CDR2 YYNGEE. This CDR3 contains 13 residues. CDR3 loop: CASSVVITGELFF. CDR3 DNA sequence: TGTGCCAGCAGCGTAGTTATCACCGGGGAGCTGTTTTTT.

The rearrangement uses TRBV7-9 and TRBJ2-7; TRBD2 might be the D (5 bases). Trimming cost V 4 bases and J 7 bases, with 20 bases left between them. The CDR3 has 15 residues. Germline assignment: CDR1 SEHNR and CDR2 FQNEAQ (reference sequence). CDR3 nucleotide sequence: TGTGCCAGCAGCTCCCGGAGGCACTCTTCGGGAGAGCAGTACTTC. Its translation is CASSSRRHSSGEQYF.

This chain uses TRBV7-9 with TRBJ2-7; 10 bases map to TRBD1. Germline V gene sequence: CDR1 SEHNR, CDR2 FQNEAQ (reference sequence). The V segment lost 5 bases and the J segment 2 bases; nucleotides outside the gene matches: 9. This CDR3 region has 16 residues. CDR3 region: CASSPRQGANPYEQYF. Here the CDR3 DNA reads TGTGCCAGCAGCCCCCGACAGGGGGCGAACCCCTACGAGCAGTACTTC.

The CDR3 DNA sequence: TGCGCCAGCAGCTTGTTTGCAGACACAGATACGCAGTATTTT. This sequence encodes CASSLFADTDTQYF. The genes are TRBV5-1 and TRBJ2-3; D is undetermined. Germline loops: CDR1 SGHRS, CDR2 YFSETQ. V lost 1 base to trimming and J lost 2 bases, with 8 bases between them. This CDR3 spans 14 amino acids. Variable domain in full (rest from reference TRBV5-1 and TRBJ2-3): KAGVTQTPRYLIKTRGQQVTLSCSPISGHRSVSWYQQTPGQGLQFLFEYFSETQRNKGNFPGRFSGRQFSNSRSEMNVSTLELGDSALYLCASSLFADTDTQYFGPGTRLTVL.

The rearrangement links TRBV6-1 to TRBJ1-2; D remains unclear. The germline CDR1 and CDR2 sequences are MNHNS and SASEGT. V lost 3 bases to trimming and J lost 4 bases, with 12 bases between them. CDR3 length: 14 residues. The CDR3 coding sequence is TGTGCCAGCAGTGATTATGGGCTGAGCTATGGCTACACCTTC. Its protein is CASSDYGLSYGYTF.

The chain is built from TRBV28 and TRBJ1-1; 8 bases map to TRBD1. CDR1 and CDR2 from the germline V gene are MDHEN and SYDVKM. Losses at the gene ends were 7 bases for V and 4 bases for J; bases not matched to a gene: 14. The CDR3 is made up of 16 amino acids. The CDR3 here is CASTAGTGKRGTEAFF. The CDR3, as DNA: TGTGCCAGCACTGCAGGGACAGGAAAAAGGGGCACTGAAGCTTTCTTT.

The chain links TRBV25-1 to TRBJ2-1; no clear D gene. The germline CDR1 and CDR2 sequences are MGHDK and SYGVNS. Trimming pared 1 base from V and 0 bases from J, leaving 13 bases between. The CDR3 sequence is 17 residues long. The CDR3 here is CASSESGTASSYNEQFF. The CDR3 coding sequence is TGTGCCAGCAGTGAATCGGGTACTGCGTCCTCCTACAATGAGCAGTTCTTC.